This T cell receptor beta chain was profiled in a study of blood T cell repertoires in COVID-19. Overall study context: Spain, Italy and the United States supplied samples that represented acute and convalescent COVID-19.

The table came from immunoSEQ multiplex PCR; TCRdb's copy has only in-frame clones and leaves some out. This table holds a few hundred thousand clones, approximately 90% found once. The origin of this receptor is a human donor in a cohort exposed to, infected with or recovered from COVID-19 (not recorded which). The donor label of this sample is uncertain. Specimen: PBMCs or T cells enriched from blood (not recorded which).

The CDR3 coding sequence is TGTGCTAGTGGTCCCTGGACAGGCATGAACACTGAAGCTTTCTTT. Translating gives CASGPWTGMNTEAFF. V and J are TRBV12-5 and TRBJ1-1; 7 positions agree with TRBD1. Germline trimming cut 5 bases from V and 0 bases from J; bases unmatched to any gene: 6. The CDR3 totals 15 residues. Germline loops: CDR1 LGHNT, CDR2 FRNRAP.